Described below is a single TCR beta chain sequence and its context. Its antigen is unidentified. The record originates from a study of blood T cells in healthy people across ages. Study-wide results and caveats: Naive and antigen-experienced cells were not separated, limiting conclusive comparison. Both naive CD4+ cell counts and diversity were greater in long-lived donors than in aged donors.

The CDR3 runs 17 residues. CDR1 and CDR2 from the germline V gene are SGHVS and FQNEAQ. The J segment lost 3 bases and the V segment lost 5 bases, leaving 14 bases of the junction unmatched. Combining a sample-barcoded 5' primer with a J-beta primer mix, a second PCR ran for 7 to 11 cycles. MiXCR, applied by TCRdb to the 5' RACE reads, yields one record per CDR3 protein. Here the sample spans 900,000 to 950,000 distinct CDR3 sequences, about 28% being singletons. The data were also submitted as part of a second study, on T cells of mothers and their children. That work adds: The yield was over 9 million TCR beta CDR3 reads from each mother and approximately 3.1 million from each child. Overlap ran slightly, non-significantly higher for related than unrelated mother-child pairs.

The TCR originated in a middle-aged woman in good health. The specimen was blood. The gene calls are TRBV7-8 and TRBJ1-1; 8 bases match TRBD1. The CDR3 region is CASSPYPTRGPDTEAFF. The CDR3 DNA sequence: TGTGCCAGCAGCCCCTACCCCACCAGGGGGCCTGACACTGAAGCTTTCTTT.